Shown below are 25 T cell receptor beta chains from a single sample sequenced in a study of cytomegalovirus exposure and HLA in healthy donors. The study ran its PCR with 60 Vbeta and 13 Jbeta primers. Profiled with immunoSEQ multiplex PCR; TCRdb holds only in-frame clones, not every one. The table records 200,000 to 250,000 clones, about 80% of them present only once. The sequenced sample was PBMCs. Receptor source: a woman in her thirties or forties in good health and CMV-seronegative.

The chain employs TRBV5-4 and TRBJ2-3, with 9 bases that match TRBD2. Germline lookup yields CDR1 SGHNT and CDR2 YYREEE (reference sequence). V was clipped by 5 bases and J by 0 bases; unmatched bases: 10. This CDR3 spans 17 amino acids. CDR3: CASRQASGGISTDTQYF. In DNA form, the CDR3 reads TGTGCCAGCAGGCAAGCCAGCGGGGGGATTAGCACAGATACGCAGTATTTT. Full variable domain (outside the CDR3, taken from reference TRBV5-4 and TRBJ2-3): ETGVTQSPTHLIKTRGQQVTLRCSSQSGHNTVSWYQQALGQGPQFIFQYYREEENGRGNFPPRFSGLQFPNYSSELNVNALELDDSALYLCASRQASGGISTDTQYFGPGTRLTVL.

This clone was observed a handful of times. Here the CDR3 reads CASSAGTGRRPTDTQYF. CDR3 nucleotide sequence: TGTGCCAGCAGCGCCGGGACAGGGAGAAGGCCCACAGATACGCAGTATTTT. The chain employs TRBV7-9 and TRBJ2-3; the match to TRBD1 covers 9 bases. Germline CDR1 is SEHNR and CDR2 is FQNEAQ (reference sequence). V was clipped by 5 bases and J by 2 bases; unmatched bases: 11. CDR3 length: 17 residues.

The chain is built from TRBV19 and TRBJ2-5; tentatively, D is TRBD1 (6 bases). The CDR3 loop spans 15 amino acids. Germline V gives CDR1 LNHDA, CDR2 SQIVND (reference sequence). Trimming shortened V by 0 bases and J by 5 bases, and 13 bases separated the two germline ends. Here the CDR3 reads CASSIDRTGHETQYF. Here the CDR3 DNA reads TGTGCCAGTAGTATAGATCGCACAGGGCACGAGACCCAGTACTTC.

The rearrangement joins TRBV5-6 to TRBJ2-1; possible D gene TRBD1, 5 bases. Germline V gives CDR1 SGHDT, CDR2 YYEEEE. The CDR3 loop spans 15 amino acids. V lost 0 bases to trimming and J lost 7 bases, with 14 bases between them. The CDR3 sequence is CASSLGDSNLNEQFF. The CDR3 region has the DNA TGTGCCAGCAGCTTGGGCGACAGTAATTTAAATGAGCAGTTCTTC.

This clone was seen only once. The chain recombines TRBV5-1 with TRBJ1-2, with 8 bases fitting TRBD1. This CDR3 is built from 14 residues. V trimming: 0 bases; J trimming: 4 bases; junction bases outside the gene matches: 2. CDR1 SGHRS and CDR2 YFSETQ come from the germline V gene. The CDR3 sequence: CASSLADRGYGYTF. CDR3 sequence (DNA): TGCGCCAGCAGCTTGGCCGACAGGGGCTATGGCTACACCTTC.

This clone was picked up a small number of times. The rearrangement joins TRBV4-2 to TRBJ2-2; the match to TRBD1 covers 8 bases. This CDR3 region has 16 residues. V dropped 0 bases and J dropped 5; count of bases not matched to a gene: 5. The V gene's germline CDR1 is LGHNA and CDR2 YNFKEQ. The CDR3 is CASSQDLQGATGELFF. The CDR3 DNA follows: TGTGCCAGCAGCCAAGATCTGCAGGGGGCAACCGGGGAGCTGTTTTTT.

This sequence joins TRBV19 and TRBJ1-2; D remains unclear. Germline CDR1 is LNHDA and CDR2 is SQIVND (reference sequence). CDR3 length: 13 residues. V dropped 4 bases and J dropped 5 bases, with 11 bases sitting between them. The CDR3 sequence is CASSTGLWYGYTF. Here the CDR3 DNA reads TGTGCCAGTAGTACCGGACTGTGGTATGGCTACACCTTC. The full variable domain, with the rest looked up from reference TRBV19 and TRBJ1-2, is DGGITQSPKYLFRKEGQNVTLSCEQNLNHDAMYWYRQDPGQGLRLIYYSQIVNDFQKGDIAEGYSVSREKKESFPLTVTSAQKNPTAFYLCASSTGLWYGYTFGSGTRLTVV.

The rearrangement links TRBV19 to TRBJ1-5; unclear D gene. Trimming cost V 5 bases and J 4 bases, with 12 bases left between them. Germline CDR1 is LNHDA and CDR2 is SQIVND (reference sequence). This CDR3 is 14 amino acids long. The CDR3 DNA follows: TGTGCCAGTAGTCCCAACACGGGTAATCAGCCCCAGCATTTT. This codes for CASSPNTGNQPQHF. The whole variable domain, remainder taken from reference TRBV19 and TRBJ1-5, is DGGITQSPKYLFRKEGQNVTLSCEQNLNHDAMYWYRQDPGQGLRLIYYSQIVNDFQKGDIAEGYSVSREKKESFPLTVTSAQKNPTAFYLCASSPNTGNQPQHFGDGTRLSIL.

The chain couples TRBV6-5 to TRBJ2-2; D gene uncertain. The V end lost 0 bases, the J end lost 4 bases, and 6 bases lay between the germline ends. This CDR3 contains 14 residues. CDR1 is MNHEY and CDR2 is SVGAGI in the germline V gene. The CDR3 DNA reads as TGTGCCAGCAGTTACTCCAGATCCACCGGGGAGCTGTTTTTT. This sequence encodes CASSYSRSTGELFF.

The chain employs TRBV4-3 and TRBJ1-6, with D unresolved. This CDR3 has 14 amino acids. V was clipped by 0 bases and J by 6 bases, with 6 bases between them. Germline CDR1 is LGHNA and CDR2 is YSLEER. The CDR3 DNA reads as TGCGCCAGCAGCCAAGATTCATTTAATTCACCCCTCCACTTT. It codes for CASSQDSFNSPLHF.

This rearrangement joins TRBV2 to TRBJ1-3; the match to TRBD1 covers 10 bases. CDR1 and CDR2 (germline): SNHLY, FYNNEI. This CDR3 comprises 16 residues. V lost 8 bases and J lost 4; bases outside the gene matches: 11. The CDR3 DNA reads as TGTGCCAGCCTGGATGCAAGACAGGGGGCGGGAAACACCATATATTTT. This codes for CASLDARQGAGNTIYF.

The gene calls are TRBV11-3 and TRBJ2-5; a weak D match, TRBD2 (6 bases). There are 13 residues in the CDR3. Germline CDR1 and CDR2: SGHNT and YENEEA. The ends were cut back, 3 bases at V and 5 bases at J, with 10 bases in the middle. The CDR3 is CASSLGLRETQYF. The CDR3 DNA sequence: TGTGCCAGCAGCTTGGGACTGCGCGAGACCCAGTACTTC.

The chain links TRBV5-1 to TRBJ1-4, with a weak D call TRBD1 (6 bases). The V end was cut by 3 bases, the J end by 3 bases, with 12 bases between. Germline lookup yields CDR1 SGHRS and CDR2 YFSETQ. The CDR3 sequence is 15 residues long. The CDR3 loop reads CASSYLTGSNEKLFF. CDR3 DNA: TGCGCCAGCAGCTACCTAACAGGGTCTAATGAAAAACTGTTTTTT.

This clone was seen only once. The rearrangement joins TRBV6-5 to TRBJ2-3, with 10 bases identical to TRBD2. CDR1 is MNHEY and CDR2 is SVGAGI in the germline V gene. The CDR3 spans 13 residues. V trimming: 6 bases; J trimming: 4 bases; junction bases outside the gene matches: 1. CDR3 nucleotide sequence: TGTGCCAGCAGAGGGACTAGCGCAGATACGCAGTATTTT. Its translation: CASRGTSADTQYF.

The rearrangement links TRBV28 to TRBJ2-7, with 11 bases matching TRBD1. The CDR3 spans 16 residues. The germline CDR1 and CDR2 sequences are MDHEN and SYDVKM. Unmatched junction bases numbered 11, after V lost 7 bases and J lost 3 bases. CDR3 protein: CASTPMGQGENYEQYF. CDR3 DNA sequence: TGTGCCAGCACCCCCATGGGACAGGGGGAAAACTACGAGCAGTACTTC.

V is TRBV28 and J is TRBJ1-5; 8 nucleotides match TRBD1. Trimming cost V 8 bases and J 2 bases; bases outside gene matches: 8. CDR1 and CDR2 (germline): MDHEN, SYDVKM. The CDR3 is made up of 15 amino acids. The CDR3 DNA reads TGTGCCAGCGAAACGACAGGGGCTGGCAATCAGCCCCAGCATTTT. It yields the protein CASETTGAGNQPQHF.

The chain links TRBV11-3 to TRBJ1-2; D is undetermined. The CDR3 has 14 residues. The V and J ends lost 6 bases and 0 bases respectively, with 11 bases between them. Germline-derived CDR1 and CDR2 are SGHNT and YENEEA. The CDR3 nucleotides are TGTGCCAGCAGTTTTACGGGGTCTAACTATGGCTACACCTTC. Amino acid sequence: CASSFTGSNYGYTF.

This clone has more than one count but fewer than ten. The sample has other DNA sequences that encode this CDR3 too. CDR3 DNA: TGCGCCAGCAGCCTCCGGGACATCGGCTACGAGCAGTACTTC. As protein: CASSLRDIGYEQYF. V and J are TRBV5-1 and TRBJ2-7; D perhaps matches TRBD1 (6 bases). Trimming removed 4 bases from V and 3 bases from J, with 14 bases in between. CDR1 and CDR2 from the germline V gene are SGHRS and YFSETQ. This CDR3 comprises 14 residues.

The chain recombines TRBV4-2 with TRBJ2-7, with TRBD1 identical over 8 bases. With 3 bases clipped from V and 3 bases from J, the junction kept 4 bases outside the gene matches. The CDR3 spans 14 residues. Germline-derived CDR1 and CDR2 are LGHNA and YNFKEQ. The CDR3 region is CASSQGTGDYEQYF. CDR3 nucleotide sequence: TGTGCCAGCAGCCAGGGGACAGGAGACTACGAGCAGTACTTC.

The V call is TRBV4-3, the J call TRBJ1-2; unclear D gene. Germline V lookup: CDR1 LGHNA, CDR2 YSLEER. The germline V and J ends were trimmed by 0 bases and 3 bases, with 8 bases remaining between them. The CDR3 has 14 residues. Here the CDR3 DNA reads TGCGCCAGCAGCCAAGATGGACTGTACTATGGCTACACCTTC. This sequence encodes CASSQDGLYYGYTF.

This clone has just one count. This rearrangement joins TRBV10-1 to TRBJ2-7, with D tentatively TRBD1 (6 bases). Germline CDR1 and CDR2: WNHNN and SYGVQD (reference sequence). Between the trimmed V and J ends, which lost 3 bases and 5 bases, there was a span of 11 bases. The CDR3 consists of 13 residues. The CDR3 DNA reads TGCGCCAGCAGTGAAAACAGGGATAACGAGCAGTACTTC. Translation gives CASSENRDNEQYF.

This rearrangement joins TRBV11-3 to TRBJ1-1; D is uncertain. This CDR3 region has 14 residues. Trimming removed 2 bases from V and 1 base from J, with 8 bases in between. In germline, CDR1 is SGHNT, CDR2 YENEEA. In DNA form, the CDR3 reads TGTGCCAGCAGCTTAATCGCGAAGAACACTGAAGCTTTCTTT. Translated: CASSLIAKNTEAFF.

The chain combines TRBV29-1 with TRBJ1-3; D perhaps matches TRBD1 (5 bases). Between the trimmed V and J ends, which lost 3 bases and 5 bases, there was a span of 8 bases. CDR1 SQVTM and CDR2 ANQGSEA come from the germline V gene. The CDR3 runs to 12 residues. The chain's CDR3 is CSVEDTRNTIYF. The CDR3 bases are TGCAGCGTTGAGGACACCCGAAACACCATATATTTT.

J is TRBJ1-1 and V is TRBV30; weak D call: TRBD1 (6 bases). The CDR3 is made up of 12 amino acids. Germline V gives CDR1 GTSNPN, CDR2 SVGIG (reference sequence). V lost 4 bases, J lost 4 bases, and 10 bases lay in between. CDR3 sequence reads: CAWNRVGTEAFF. The CDR3 DNA follows: TGTGCCTGGAACAGGGTCGGCACTGAAGCTTTCTTT.

The chain recombines TRBV14 with TRBJ1-5; 7 bases line up with TRBD1. J was trimmed by 16 bases and V by 1 base; bases with no gene match: 10. Germline loops: CDR1 SGHDN, CDR2 FVKESK. CDR3 length equals 13 residues. The CDR3 sequence is CASSQGLTGSVHF. The CDR3 DNA follows: TGTGCCAGCAGCCAAGGCCTGACAGGGAGTGTACATTTT.